This T cell receptor (beta chain) was identified in a study of tumor-infiltrating lymphocytes in primary liver carcinoma (dated by TCRdb to about 2017). General notes on the study: The five patients, three men and two women aged 30 to 69 years, had hepatocellular carcinoma (four) or combined HCC and intrahepatic cholangiocarcinoma (one). The five patients had tumors of stage T1-T3 N0M0, with maximum diameters ranging from 4.2 to 10 cm. Samples yielded roughly 3.65 to 7.5 million productive TCRbeta reads; read depth did not differ significantly between tissue types. Across five regions of each liver tumor, along with adjacent normal tissue and blood, the study brought together TCRbeta repertoire sequencing, expression microarrays and whole-exome sequencing. TCRbeta repertoire sequencing covered roughly 35 specimens from 5 patients: some 25 tumor regions, 5 adjacent noncancerous liver tissues and 5 peripheral blood samples. Agilent mRNA microarray profiling was performed on the roughly 24 tumor region samples to relate TCRbeta repertoire diversity to the local molecular phenotype. High reproducibility was observed for the technical replicate repertoires, with mean shared-clone rates near 0.89 and correlation coefficients above 0.98. Here is what the overall study found, with its caveats: Only roughly 7.5-25% of top clones appeared in all five regions of a tumor, which suggests that tumor-infiltrating T cells are spatially heterogeneous. The top 250 clones accounted for a significantly greater share of the repertoire in tumors than in blood (p = 0.039). Only the TCR beta chain was sequenced, which likely underestimates true repertoire diversity because unpaired alpha chains were not captured. Only 4 or 5 patients were included in the study, and the authors note that the findings should be validated in a larger study. Bulk unsorted samples precluded comparing CD4+ and CD8+ T cell repertoires. Repertoire overlap was higher between tumor regions (mean roughly 36%) than tumor-adjacent (approximately 17%) or tumor-blood (approximately 15%) pairs, consistent with antigen-driven expansion.

From a lookup of the germline V gene, CDR1 and CDR2 are SGHVS and FQNEAQ. V trim: 4 bases; J trim: 4 bases; unmatched bases: 8. Counted from cysteine to phenylalanine, this CDR3 has 15 amino acids. Just CDR3 DNA is preserved here, 45 bases in frame from base 1. Total RNA and DNA were co-extracted without cell sorting from roughly 20-30 mg of bulk tissue using the AllPrep DNA/RNA mini kit. Between late 2015 and early 2016, roughly 5 patients in China with histopathologically diagnosed primary liver carcinoma had their tumors surgically resected. Patients had chronic HBV infection and were treatment-naive at sampling. Each tumor was sampled at five spatially separated regions: the tumor centre plus the superior, inferior, left-lateral and right-lateral poles. Histological examination found more than 80% viable tumor cells in every tumor sample. Each fresh piece of tumor and adjacent tissue was cut in two, with one half stored in RNAlater at -80 degrees C and the other half sent for histology.

With regard to this clonotype: There is no known antigen for this receptor. No base quality values were provided; no much bigger clone lies one nucleotide off.

A constant-region primer and ProtoScript II reverse transcriptase were used to reverse-transcribe TCRbeta-specific cDNA from 500 ng total RNA. The TCRbeta libraries were prepared through three rounds of nested multiplex PCR following a slightly modified ARM-PCR procedure. The first two PCR rounds used multiplex TRBV1-TRBV30 forward primers with a Cbeta reverse primer, each for roughly 11 cycles. A final 25-cycle PCR with Deep VentR polymerase added sample barcodes and Illumina adapters. Before sequencing, amplicons of 200-500 bp were purified from gel using a QIAquick gel extraction kit. TCRbeta amplicons were sequenced on an Illumina HiSeq 2500 with 250-bp paired-end reads. As for how the authors treated the data: To recover full CDR3 sequences, reads were quality-trimmed using Trimmomatic v0.33 and paired reads were then merged using FLASH v1.2.11. V, D and J germline segments were assigned to the rearranged TCRbeta sequences by MiGEC v1.2.1b. Clonotype statistics and Shannon-Wiener diversity indices were calculated with VDJtools v1.0.0. To reduce sampling bias, subsequent analyses other than the diversity analysis used only the 250 most abundant clonotypes in each sample. The public reads were quality trimmed at Q25 with fastp and then assembled into clones with MiXCR by TCRdb, keeping productive beta chains. Rows merge per CDR3 protein into single entries with the most common DNA and genes. It is TCRdb's table, rather than the study itself, that gives the V and J calls and clone size. The sample has tens of thousands of distinct CDR3 sequences on record, 60% to 75% of them singletons. About 30% of the sample goes to the ten largest clones.

Source material: liver tumor tissue from sampling region 3. The sample's cell subset or site label, in plain terms: tumor region T3, left-lateral pole. The TCR was taken from a man aged 35 to 55 with primary liver carcinoma and hepatitis B virus infection. In this chain, TRBV7-8 is recombined with TRBJ1-2, and 8 junctional nucleotides match TRBD1. The nucleotide sequence is given as TGTGCCAGCAGCTGGTGGACAGGGAACCGCTATGGCTACACCTTC. It specifies CASSWWTGNRYGYTF.